This T cell receptor beta chain was observed in a study of cytomegalovirus exposure and HLA in healthy donors. Notes on the study in general: In a later analysis, productive TCRs from donors in an Asian-associated ancestry cluster reportedly carried fewer N-insertions than the cohort mean.

As to this clone: Its antigen is not identified.

Primers included in the PCR were 60 Vbeta and 13 Jbeta primers. The assay was immunoSEQ multiplex PCR, and TCRdb's table has in-frame clones only and misses some. The data hold 65,000 to 90,000 clones, with roughly 82% observed a single time. Material for sequencing was PBMCs. The clonotype comes from a man aged 18 to 35 in good health and CMV-seronegative.

DNA of the CDR3: TGTGCCAGCAGCTTATGGGGACAGGGGATAGCCAAAAACATTCAGTACTTC. It translates to CASSLWGQGIAKNIQYF. The V gene is TRBV7-2, the J gene TRBJ2-4; TRBD1 aligns across 10 bases. The CDR3 has 17 amino acids. The J segment lost 0 bases and the V segment lost 2 bases, leaving 4 bases of the junction unmatched. Looked up from germline, CDR1 is SGHTA and CDR2 is FQGNSA. The full variable domain, in which reference TRBV7-2 and TRBJ2-4 provide the parts outside the CDR3, is GAGVSQSPSNKVTEKGKDVELRCDPISGHTALYWYRQSLGQGLEFLIYFQGNSAPDKSGLPSDRFSAERTGGSVSTLTIQRTQQEDSAVYLCASSLWGQGIAKNIQYFGAGTRLSVL.